This T cell receptor beta chain was recorded in a study of neurological immune-mediated disorders. V shed 1 base and J 8 bases; nucleotides not matched to a gene: 7. The CDR3 loop spans 15 amino acids. Germline CDR1 and CDR2: SGHTA and FQGNSA. TCRdb reprocessed the 5' RACE reads via MiXCR and lists one record per CDR3 protein. The sample consists of around 17,000 distinct CDR3 sequences, about a fifth of them appearing once. The sequencing sample was made of PBMCs. The source of this sequence is a man aged 45-60 years in good health. The chain recombines TRBV7-2 with TRBJ2-1; TRBD2 agrees at 8 bases. The CDR3 nucleotides read TGTGCCAGCAGCTTAGACGGGAGGGCCGTAGATGAGCAGTTCTTC. Its protein is CASSLDGRAVDEQFF.